This T cell receptor beta chain was identified during a study of T cells in localized non-small cell lung cancer. General observations from the study: In adjacent lung, a median roughly 62 of the top 100 tumor clones were found. Blood T cell density predicted longer survival; adjacent-lung clonality, shorter.

Here immunoSEQ multiplex PCR was the method, and the copy in TCRdb shows in-frame clones only, minus some. Of 30,000 to 45,000 clones listed, around 88% are singletons. On this clone itself: Its cognate antigen is unknown.

Sample: peripheral blood, taken before any cancer treatment. The receptor was isolated from a woman aged 35 to 70 with stage I lung adenocarcinoma.

The CDR3 here is CASSSSRSYEQYF. The DNA for the CDR3 is TGTGCCAGCAGTTCCTCTCGATCCTACGAGCAGTACTTC. V gene TRBV28 combines with J gene TRBJ2-7, with no clear D. This CDR3 region has 13 residues. Germline V gives CDR1 MDHEN, CDR2 SYDVKM. V shed 4 bases and J shed 1 base, with 8 bases lying between them.